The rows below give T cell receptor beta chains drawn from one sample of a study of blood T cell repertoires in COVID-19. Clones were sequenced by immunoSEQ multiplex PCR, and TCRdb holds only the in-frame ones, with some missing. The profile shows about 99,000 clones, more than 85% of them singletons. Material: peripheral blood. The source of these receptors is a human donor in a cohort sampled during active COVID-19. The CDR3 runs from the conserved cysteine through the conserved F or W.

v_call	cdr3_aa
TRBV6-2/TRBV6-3	CASSGQVSYEQYF
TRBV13	CASSFQGSNQPQHF
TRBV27	CASRDRGQNGYTF
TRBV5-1	CASGDGGAEAFF
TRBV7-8	CASSSRVRGTGFEQFF
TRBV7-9	CASRVTTGMNTEAFF
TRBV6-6	CASSLGLAVGHEQYF
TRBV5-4	CASSVIDRGPTKGFEAFF
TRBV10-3	CAIRREGLNADTQYF
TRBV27	CASTLAGGDTGELFF
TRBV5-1	CASSLGTVSYEQYF
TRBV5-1	CASSLVGRGRLEQYF
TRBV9	CASSERGGLNNEQFF
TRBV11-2	CASSYRGGNPGNTIYF
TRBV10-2	CASSGRQGADTGELFF
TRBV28	CASISEGTQGQPQHF
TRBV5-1	CASSLVGQNYGYTF
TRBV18	CASSPTIGQGETQYF
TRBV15	CATSSPARTGGMETQYF
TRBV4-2	CASSRGLAGSFTDTQYF
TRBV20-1	CSASFGTGVGEAFF
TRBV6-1	CASSEMGGSSYEQYF
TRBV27	CASSPPGLDLDTQYF
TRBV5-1	CASSLSTSGAGELFF
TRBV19	CASSTVMYSNQPQHF
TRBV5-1	CASRGGSYEQYF
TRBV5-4	CASSLGGREVETQYF
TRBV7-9	CASSLHGAYEQYF
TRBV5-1	CASSSTGGSYEQYF
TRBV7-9	CASSSRQAPTYEQYF
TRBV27	CASMEGNGETQYF
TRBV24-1	CATSDLIDRGYNEKLFF
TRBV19	CASSLRDTTYEQYF
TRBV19	CASHRGRGTTDGYTF
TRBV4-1	CASSQGPGAGETQYF
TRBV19	CASRWTSMGGETQYF
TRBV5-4	CASSLAGGGNTEAFF